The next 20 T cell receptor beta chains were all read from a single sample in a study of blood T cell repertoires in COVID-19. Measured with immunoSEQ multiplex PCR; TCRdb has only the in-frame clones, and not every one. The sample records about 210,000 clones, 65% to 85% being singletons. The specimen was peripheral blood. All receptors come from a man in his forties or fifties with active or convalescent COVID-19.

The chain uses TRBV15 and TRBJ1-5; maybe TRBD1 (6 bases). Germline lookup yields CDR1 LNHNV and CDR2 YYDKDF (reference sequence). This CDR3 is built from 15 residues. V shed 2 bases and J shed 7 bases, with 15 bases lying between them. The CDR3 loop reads CATSRPVQGWQPQHF. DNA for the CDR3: TGTGCCACCAGCAGACCCGTACAGGGATGGCAGCCCCAGCATTTT.

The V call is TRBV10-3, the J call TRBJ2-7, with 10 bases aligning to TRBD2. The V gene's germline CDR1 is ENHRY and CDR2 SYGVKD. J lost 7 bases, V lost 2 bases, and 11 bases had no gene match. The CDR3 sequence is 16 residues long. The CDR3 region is CAISENASGGAREQYF. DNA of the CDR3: TGTGCCATCAGTGAGAACGCGAGCGGGGGGGCCAGGGAGCAGTACTTC.

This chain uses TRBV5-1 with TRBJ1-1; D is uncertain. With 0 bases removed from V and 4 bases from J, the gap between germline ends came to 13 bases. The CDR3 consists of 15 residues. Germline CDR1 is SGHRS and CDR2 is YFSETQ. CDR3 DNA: TGCGCCAGCAGCTTGGGGCCGCTGGGGAGCACTGAAGCTTTCTTT. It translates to CASSLGPLGSTEAFF.

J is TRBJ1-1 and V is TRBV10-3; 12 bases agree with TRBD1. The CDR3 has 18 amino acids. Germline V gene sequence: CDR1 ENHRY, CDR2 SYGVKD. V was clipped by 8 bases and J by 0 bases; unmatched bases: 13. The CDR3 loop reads CAIHPGTGGNGMNTEAFF. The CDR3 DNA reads TGTGCCATCCACCCCGGGACAGGGGGCAACGGAATGAACACTGAAGCTTTCTTT.

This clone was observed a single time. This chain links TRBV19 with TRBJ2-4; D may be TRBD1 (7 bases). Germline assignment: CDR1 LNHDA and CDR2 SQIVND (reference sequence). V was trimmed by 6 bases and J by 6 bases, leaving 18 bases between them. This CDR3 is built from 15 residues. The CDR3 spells CASRGLGQGGNIQYF. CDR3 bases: TGTGCCAGTAGGGGCTTGGGGCAGGGGGGAAACATTCAGTACTTC.

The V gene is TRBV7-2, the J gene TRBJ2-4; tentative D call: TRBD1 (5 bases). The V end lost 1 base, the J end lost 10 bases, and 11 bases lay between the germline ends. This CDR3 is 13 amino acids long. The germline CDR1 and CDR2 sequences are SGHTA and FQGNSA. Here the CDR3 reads CASSLDRQSIQYF. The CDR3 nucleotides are TGTGCCAGCAGCTTAGATCGACAGAGTATTCAGTACTTC.

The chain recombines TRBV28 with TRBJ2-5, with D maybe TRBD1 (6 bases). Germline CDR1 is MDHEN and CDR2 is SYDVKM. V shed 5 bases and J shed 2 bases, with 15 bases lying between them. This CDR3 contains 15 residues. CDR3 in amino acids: CASSPQGMGQETQYF. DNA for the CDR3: TGTGCCAGCAGTCCCCAGGGGATGGGGCAAGAGACCCAGTACTTC.

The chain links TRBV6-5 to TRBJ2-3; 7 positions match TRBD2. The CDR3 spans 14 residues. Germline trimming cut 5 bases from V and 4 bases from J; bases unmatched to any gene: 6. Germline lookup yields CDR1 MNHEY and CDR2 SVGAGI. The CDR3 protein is CASSPAGLPDTQYF. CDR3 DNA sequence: TGTGCCAGCAGTCCAGCGGGGTTGCCAGATACGCAGTATTTT.

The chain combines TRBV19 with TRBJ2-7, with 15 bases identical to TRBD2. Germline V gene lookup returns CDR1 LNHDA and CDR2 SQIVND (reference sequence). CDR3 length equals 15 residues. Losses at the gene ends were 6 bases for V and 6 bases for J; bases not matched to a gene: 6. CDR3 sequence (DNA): TGTGCCAGTAGCGAGGGACTAGCGGGAGGAACCGAGCAGTACTTC. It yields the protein CASSEGLAGGTEQYF.

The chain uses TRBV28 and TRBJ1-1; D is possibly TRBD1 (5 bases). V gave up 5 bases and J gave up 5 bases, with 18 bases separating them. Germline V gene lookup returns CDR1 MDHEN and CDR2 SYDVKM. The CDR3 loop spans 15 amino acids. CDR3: CASSLAPLGGTEAFF. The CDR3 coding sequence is TGTGCCAGCAGTCTAGCTCCTCTTGGGGGGACTGAAGCTTTCTTT.

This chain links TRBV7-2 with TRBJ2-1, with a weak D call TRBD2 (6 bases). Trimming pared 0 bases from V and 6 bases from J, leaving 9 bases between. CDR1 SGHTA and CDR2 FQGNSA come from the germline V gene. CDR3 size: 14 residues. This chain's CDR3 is CASSLAVTSNEQFF. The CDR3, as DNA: TGTGCCAGCAGCTTAGCGGTGACTAGCAATGAGCAGTTCTTC.

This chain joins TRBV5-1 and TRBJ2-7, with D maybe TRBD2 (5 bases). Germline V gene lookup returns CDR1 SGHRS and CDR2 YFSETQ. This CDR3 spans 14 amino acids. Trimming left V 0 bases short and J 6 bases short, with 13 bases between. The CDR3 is CASSLGDLRGEQYF. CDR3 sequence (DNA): TGCGCCAGCAGCTTGGGAGACCTTCGGGGCGAGCAGTACTTC. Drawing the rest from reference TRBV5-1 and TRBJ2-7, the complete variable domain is KAGVTQTPRYLIKTRGQQVTLSCSPISGHRSVSWYQQTPGQGLQFLFEYFSETQRNKGNFPGRFSGRQFSNSRSEMNVSTLELGDSALYLCASSLGDLRGEQYFGPGTRLTVT.

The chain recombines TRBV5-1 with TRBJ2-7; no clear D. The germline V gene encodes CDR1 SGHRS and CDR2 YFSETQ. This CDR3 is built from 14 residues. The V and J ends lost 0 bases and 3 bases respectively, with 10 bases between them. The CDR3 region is CASSLVPTNYEQYF. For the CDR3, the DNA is TGCGCCAGCAGCTTGGTCCCGACAAACTACGAGCAGTACTTC.

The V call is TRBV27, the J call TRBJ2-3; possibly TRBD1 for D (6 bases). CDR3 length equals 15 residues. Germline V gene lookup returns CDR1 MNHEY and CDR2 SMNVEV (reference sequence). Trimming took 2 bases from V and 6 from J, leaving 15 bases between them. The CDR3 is CASSLNRVEEDTQYF. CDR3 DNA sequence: TGTGCCAGCAGTTTAAACAGGGTAGAGGAGGATACGCAGTATTTT.

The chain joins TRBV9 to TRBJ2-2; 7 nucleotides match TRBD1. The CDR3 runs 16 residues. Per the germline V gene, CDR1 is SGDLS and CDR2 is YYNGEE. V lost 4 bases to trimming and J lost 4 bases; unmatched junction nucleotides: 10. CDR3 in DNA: TGTGCCAGCAGCCTCCAGGGGTCAGGGGGCACCGGGGAGCTGTTTTTT. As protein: CASSLQGSGGTGELFF.

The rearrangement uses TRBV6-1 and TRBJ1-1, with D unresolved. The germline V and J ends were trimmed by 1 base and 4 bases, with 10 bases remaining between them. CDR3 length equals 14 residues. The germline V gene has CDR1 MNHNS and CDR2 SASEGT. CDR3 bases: TGTGCCAGCAGTGAAGGGGCGTCTGTCACTGAAGCTTTCTTT. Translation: CASSEGASVTEAFF.

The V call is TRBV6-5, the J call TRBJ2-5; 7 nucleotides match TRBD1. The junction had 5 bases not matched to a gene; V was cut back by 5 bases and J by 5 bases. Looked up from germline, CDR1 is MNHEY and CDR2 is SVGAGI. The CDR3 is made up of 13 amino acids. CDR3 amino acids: CASSRQGYETQYF. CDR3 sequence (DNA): TGTGCCAGCAGTAGACAGGGCTACGAGACCCAGTACTTC.

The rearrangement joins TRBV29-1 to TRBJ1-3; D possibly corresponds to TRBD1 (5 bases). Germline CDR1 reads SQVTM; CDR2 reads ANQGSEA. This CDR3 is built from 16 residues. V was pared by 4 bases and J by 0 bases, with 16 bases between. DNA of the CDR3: TGCAGCGTTGTTTACCCGCGGGGCGTCTCTGGAAACACCATATATTTT. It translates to CSVVYPRGVSGNTIYF. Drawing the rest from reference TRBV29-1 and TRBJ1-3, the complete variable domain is SAVISQKPSRDICQRGTSLTIQCQVDSQVTMMFWYRQQPGQSLTLIATANQGSEATYESGFVIDKFPISRPNLTFSTLTVSNMSPEDSSIYLCSVVYPRGVSGNTIYFGEGSWLTVV.

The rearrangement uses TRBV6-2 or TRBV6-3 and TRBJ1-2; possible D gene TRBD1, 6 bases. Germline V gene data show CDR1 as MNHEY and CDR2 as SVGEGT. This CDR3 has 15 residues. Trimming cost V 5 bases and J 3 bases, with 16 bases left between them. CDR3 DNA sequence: TGTGCCAGCAGTCCGGGGCAGGGGCTCTACTATGGCTACACCTTC. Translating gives CASSPGQGLYYGYTF.

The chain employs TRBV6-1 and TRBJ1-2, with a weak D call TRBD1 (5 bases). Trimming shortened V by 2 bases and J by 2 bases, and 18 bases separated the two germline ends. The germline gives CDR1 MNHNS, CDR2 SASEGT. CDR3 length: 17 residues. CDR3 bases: TGTGCCAGCAGTGAAAGTCTTACAGGCGCAGTCAACTATGGCTACACCTTC. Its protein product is CASSESLTGAVNYGYTF.